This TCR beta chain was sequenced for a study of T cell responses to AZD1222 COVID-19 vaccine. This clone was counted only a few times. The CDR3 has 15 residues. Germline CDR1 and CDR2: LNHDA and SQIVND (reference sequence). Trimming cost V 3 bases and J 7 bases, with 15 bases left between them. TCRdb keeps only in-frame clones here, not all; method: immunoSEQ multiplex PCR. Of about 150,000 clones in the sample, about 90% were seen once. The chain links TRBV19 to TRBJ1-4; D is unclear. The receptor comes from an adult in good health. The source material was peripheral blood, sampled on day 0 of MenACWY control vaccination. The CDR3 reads CASSIGGVYSEKLFF. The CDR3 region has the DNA TGTGCCAGTAGTATCGGCGGGGTATATTCTGAAAAACTGTTTTTT.